The clone carrying this T cell receptor beta chain has only a few counts. Treatment was busulfan-fludarabine conditioning, a marrow graft, and cyclophosphamide on days +3 and +4. The sample belongs to a study of T cells after posttransplantation cyclophosphamide. Germline V lookup: CDR1 WSHSY, CDR2 SAAADI. Trimming took 5 bases from V and 6 from J; bases not matched to a gene: 4. The CDR3 contains 12 residues. TCRdb keeps only in-frame clones here, not all; method: immunoSEQ multiplex PCR. The repertoire consists of some 6,700 clones, with around nine tenths occurring once and the leading ten covering 4.5%.

This chain joins TRBV10-2 and TRBJ2-7, with 7 bases lining up with TRBD1. The source was CD8+ T cells sorted from blood, collected after allogeneic stem cell transplant with posttransplant cyclophosphamide. This receptor was taken from a male patient aged 60-70 years who received an allogeneic stem cell transplant from a related donor and was CMV-positive. Some of these T cells may belong to the graft donor. In nucleotides, the CDR3 is TGCGCCAGCAGTCCTACAGGGGTCGAGCAGTACTTC. Its translation is CASSPTGVEQYF.